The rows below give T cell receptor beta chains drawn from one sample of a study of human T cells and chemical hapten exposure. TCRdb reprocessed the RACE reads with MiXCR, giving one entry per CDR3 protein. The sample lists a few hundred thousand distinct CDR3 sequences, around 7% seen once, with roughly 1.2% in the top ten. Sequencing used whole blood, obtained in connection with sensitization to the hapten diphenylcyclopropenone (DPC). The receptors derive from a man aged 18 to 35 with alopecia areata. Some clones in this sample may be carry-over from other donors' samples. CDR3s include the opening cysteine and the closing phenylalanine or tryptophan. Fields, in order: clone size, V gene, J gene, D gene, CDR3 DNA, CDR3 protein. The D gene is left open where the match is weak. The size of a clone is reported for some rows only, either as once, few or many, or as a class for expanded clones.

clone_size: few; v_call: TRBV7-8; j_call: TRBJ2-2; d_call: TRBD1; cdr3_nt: TGTGCCAGCAGCCCGGACAGGTTCACCGGGGAGCTGTTTTTT; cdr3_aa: CASSPDRFTGELFF
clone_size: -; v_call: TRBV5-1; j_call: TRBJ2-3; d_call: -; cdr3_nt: TGCGCCAGCAGCTTCCGGGACATCGGCACAGATACGCAGTATTTT; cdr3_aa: CASSFRDIGTDTQYF
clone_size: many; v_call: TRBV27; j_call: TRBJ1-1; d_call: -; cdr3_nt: TGTGCCAGCAGTACCCAGGACAGGAACACTGAAGCTTTCTTT; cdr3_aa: CASSTQDRNTEAFF
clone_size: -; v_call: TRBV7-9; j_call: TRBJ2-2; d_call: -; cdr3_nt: TGTGCCAGCAGCTTACTGTTAGGGGCGGAGAGGACCGGGGAGCTGTTTTTT; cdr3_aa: CASSLLLGAERTGELFF
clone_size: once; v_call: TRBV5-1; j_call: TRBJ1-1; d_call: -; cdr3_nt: TGCGCCAGCAGCTCGGTAGGCGACAGCCACACTGAAGCTTTCTTT; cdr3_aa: CASSSVGDSHTEAFF
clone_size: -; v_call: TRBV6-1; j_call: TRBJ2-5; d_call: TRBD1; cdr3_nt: TGTGCCAGCAGTGAAGCCAGGGGGGAGACCCAGTACTTC; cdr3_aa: CASSEARGETQYF
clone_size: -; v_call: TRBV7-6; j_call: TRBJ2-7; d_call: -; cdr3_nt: TGTGCCAGCAGCTTAGCGGGTTTTAACGAGCAGTACTTC; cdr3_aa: CASSLAGFNEQYF
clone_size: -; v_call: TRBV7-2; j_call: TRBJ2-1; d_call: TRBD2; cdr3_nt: TGTGCCAGCAGCGGGACTAGCGGGGGACACCGCTCCTACAATGAGCAGTTCTTC; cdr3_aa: CASSGTSGGHRSYNEQFF
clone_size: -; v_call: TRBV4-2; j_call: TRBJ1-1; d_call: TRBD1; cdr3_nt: TGTGCCAGCAGCCCCTCGACAGGGATCGCTGAAGCTTTCTTT; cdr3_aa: CASSPSTGIAEAFF
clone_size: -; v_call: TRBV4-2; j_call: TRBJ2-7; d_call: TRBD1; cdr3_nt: TGTGCCAGCAGCCAAGCCCCGGGACAGGGGGCTCACGAGCAGTACTTC; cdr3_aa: CASSQAPGQGAHEQYF
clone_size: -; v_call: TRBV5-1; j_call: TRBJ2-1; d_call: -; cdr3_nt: TGCGCCAGCAGCTCGCAGGCTTCCAATGAGCAGTTCTTC; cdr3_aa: CASSSQASNEQFF
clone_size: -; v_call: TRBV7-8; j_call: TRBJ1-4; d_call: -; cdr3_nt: TGTGCCAGCAGCTTAGCGACAGGAGATACGTTAGGAAAACTGTTTTTT; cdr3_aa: CASSLATGDTLGKLFF
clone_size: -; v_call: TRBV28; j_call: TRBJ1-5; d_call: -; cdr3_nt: TGTGCCAGCAGGGGTGGGGCCTCCGGGCGTCAGCCCCAGCATTTT; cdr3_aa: CASRGGASGRQPQHF
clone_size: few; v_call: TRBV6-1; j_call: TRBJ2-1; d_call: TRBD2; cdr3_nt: TGTGCCAGCCTAGGACTAGTAGATGAGCAGTTCTTC; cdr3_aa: CASLGLVDEQFF
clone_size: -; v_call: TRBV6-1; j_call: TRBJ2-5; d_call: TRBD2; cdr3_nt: TGTGCCAGCAGTGAGATCAGCGGGGAGGCGGAGACCCAGTACTTC; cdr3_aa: CASSEISGEAETQYF
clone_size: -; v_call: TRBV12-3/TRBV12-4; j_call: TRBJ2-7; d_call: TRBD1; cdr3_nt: TGTGCCAGCAGTTTACTTTGGCAGGGGGCCTCCTACGAGCAGTACTTC; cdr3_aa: CASSLLWQGASYEQYF
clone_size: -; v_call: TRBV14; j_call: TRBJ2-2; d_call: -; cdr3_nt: TGTGCCAGCAGCCAGATGAGTTCGACCGGGGAGCTGTTTTTT; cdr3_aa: CASSQMSSTGELFF
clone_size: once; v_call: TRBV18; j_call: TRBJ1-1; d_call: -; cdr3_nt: TGTGCCAGCTCACCACAGGCAGGCACTAAAAACACTGAAGCTTTCTTT; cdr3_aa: CASSPQAGTKNTEAFF
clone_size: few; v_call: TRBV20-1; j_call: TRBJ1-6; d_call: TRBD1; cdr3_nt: TGCAGTGCTATGAGGACAGGCTCCTATAATTCACCCCTCCACTTT; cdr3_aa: CSAMRTGSYNSPLHF
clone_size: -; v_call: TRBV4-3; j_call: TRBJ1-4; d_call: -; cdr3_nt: TGCGCCAGCAGCCCACCCCATATGGACAGTGAAGGGGGAAAACTGTTTTTT; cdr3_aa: CASSPPHMDSEGGKLFF
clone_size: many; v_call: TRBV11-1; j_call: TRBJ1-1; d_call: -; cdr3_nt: TGTGCCAGCAGCTTAAAAATGAACACTGAAGCTTTCTTT; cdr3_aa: CASSLKMNTEAFF
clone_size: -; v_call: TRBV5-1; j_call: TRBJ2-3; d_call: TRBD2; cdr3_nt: TGCGCCAGCAGCTTGCTACTAGCGGGGCCCGAGGATACGCAGTATTTT; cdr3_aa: CASSLLLAGPEDTQYF
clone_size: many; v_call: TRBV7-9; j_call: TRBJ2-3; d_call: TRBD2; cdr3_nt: TGTGCCAGCAGCCTTACGGGGGGACGCACAGATACGCAGTATTTT; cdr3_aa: CASSLTGGRTDTQYF
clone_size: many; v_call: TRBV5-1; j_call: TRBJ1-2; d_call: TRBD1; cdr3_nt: TGCGCCAGCAGCTCCCCGGGACAGGGAACGGGCTACACCTTC; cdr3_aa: CASSSPGQGTGYTF
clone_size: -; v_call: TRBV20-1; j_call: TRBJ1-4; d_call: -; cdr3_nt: TGCAGTGCTAGAGAGGAAGCAACTAATGAAAAACTGTTTTTT; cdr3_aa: CSAREEATNEKLFF
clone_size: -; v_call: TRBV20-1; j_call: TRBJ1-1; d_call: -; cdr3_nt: TGCAGTGCTAGAGTGGAGGGACTGAACACTGAAGCTTTCTTT; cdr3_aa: CSARVEGLNTEAFF
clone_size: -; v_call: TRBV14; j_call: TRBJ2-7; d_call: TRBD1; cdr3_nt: TGTGCCAGCAGCCAAGTCGGGACAGGGCGGGACTACGAGCAGTACTTC; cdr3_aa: CASSQVGTGRDYEQYF
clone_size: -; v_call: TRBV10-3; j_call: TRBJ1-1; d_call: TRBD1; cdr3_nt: TGTGCCATCAGCGTTCAGACAGGGGGCTACACTGAAGCTTTCTTT; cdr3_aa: CAISVQTGGYTEAFF
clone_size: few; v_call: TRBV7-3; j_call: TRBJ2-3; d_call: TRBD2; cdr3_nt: TGTGCCAGCAGCATAGCGGGGGGGCCCGATACGCAGTATTTT; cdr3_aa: CASSIAGGPDTQYF
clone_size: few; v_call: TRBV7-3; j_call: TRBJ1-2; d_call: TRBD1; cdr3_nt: TGTGCCAGCAGCGCATCGGGACAGGGGCCTTTCGTCTATGGCTACACCTTC; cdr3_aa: CASSASGQGPFVYGYTF
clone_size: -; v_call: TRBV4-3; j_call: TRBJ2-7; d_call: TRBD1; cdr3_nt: TGCGCCAGCAGCCAAGGGACAGGGGTCGGCGAGCAGTACTTC; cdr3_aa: CASSQGTGVGEQYF
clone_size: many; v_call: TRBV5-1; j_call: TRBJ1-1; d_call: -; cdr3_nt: TGCGCCAGCAGCTTGGGGCAGTCTGAAGCTTTCTTT; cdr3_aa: CASSLGQSEAFF
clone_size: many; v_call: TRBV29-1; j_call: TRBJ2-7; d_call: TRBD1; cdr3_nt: TGCAGCGTTCCCGACAGGGGAGGATACGAGCAGTACTTC; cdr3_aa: CSVPDRGGYEQYF
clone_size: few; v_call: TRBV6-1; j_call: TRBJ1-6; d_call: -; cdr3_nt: TGTGCCAGCAGTGAACTCCGGAGCGTTAATTCACCCCTCCACTTT; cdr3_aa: CASSELRSVNSPLHF
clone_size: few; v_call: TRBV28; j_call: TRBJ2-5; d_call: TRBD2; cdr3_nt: TGTGCCAGCAGTTTAGTAGCGGGCAAAGAGACCCAGTACTTC; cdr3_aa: CASSLVAGKETQYF
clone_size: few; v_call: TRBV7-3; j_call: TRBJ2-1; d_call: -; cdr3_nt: TGTGCCAGCAGCCTAGGGTCAAGCTCCTACAATGAGCAGTTCTTC; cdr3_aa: CASSLGSSSYNEQFF
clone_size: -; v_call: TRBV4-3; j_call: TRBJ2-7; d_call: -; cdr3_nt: TGCGCCAGCAGCCAAGATCGAAGTAGCGTCGGCGAGCAGTACTTC; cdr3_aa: CASSQDRSSVGEQYF
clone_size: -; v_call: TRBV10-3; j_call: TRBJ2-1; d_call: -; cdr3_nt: TGTGCCATCAGCCCCTCTATAGATGAGCAGTTCTTC; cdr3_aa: CAISPSIDEQFF
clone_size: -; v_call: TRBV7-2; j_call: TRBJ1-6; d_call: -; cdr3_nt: TGTGCCAGCAGAGACAGGAGGACGAATTCACCCCTCCACTTT; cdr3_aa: CASRDRRTNSPLHF
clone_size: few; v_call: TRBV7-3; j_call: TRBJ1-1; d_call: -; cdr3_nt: TGTGCCAGCAGCTTAAAGGGGGACACTGAAGCTTTCTTT; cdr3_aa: CASSLKGDTEAFF
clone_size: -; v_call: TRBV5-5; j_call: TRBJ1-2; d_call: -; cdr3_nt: TGTGCCAGCAGCTTAGGAGGCGGATTGAACTATGGCTACACCTTC; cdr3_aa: CASSLGGGLNYGYTF
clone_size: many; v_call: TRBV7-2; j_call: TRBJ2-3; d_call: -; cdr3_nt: TGTGCCAGCAGCCCCCGAGGGGGGGCGGGCGCGACGTACACAGATACGCAGTATTTT; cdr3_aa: CASSPRGGAGATYTDTQYF
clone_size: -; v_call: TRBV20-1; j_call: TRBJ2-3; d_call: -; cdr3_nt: TGCAGTGCTCCGACATCTTTGGCAGACGCAGATACGCAGTATTTT; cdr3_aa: CSAPTSLADADTQYF
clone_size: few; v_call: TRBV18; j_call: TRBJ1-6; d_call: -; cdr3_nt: TGTGCCAGCTCTCCAACCCGGGACGGAAATTCACCCCTCCACTTT; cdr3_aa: CASSPTRDGNSPLHF
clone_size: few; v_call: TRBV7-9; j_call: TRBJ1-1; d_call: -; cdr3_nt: TGTGCCAGCAGCCCCCCTGGGGTGCGCACTGAAGCTTTCTTT; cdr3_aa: CASSPPGVRTEAFF
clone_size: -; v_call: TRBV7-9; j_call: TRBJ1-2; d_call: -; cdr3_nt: TGTGCCAGCACCCCTCCGGTCATCGGCGGGTTTGGCTACACCTTC; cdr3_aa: CASTPPVIGGFGYTF
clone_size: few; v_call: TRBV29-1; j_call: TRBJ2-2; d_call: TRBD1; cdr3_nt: TGCAGCGTTGAATGGCAGGGGGTGAACACCGGGGAGCTGTTTTTT; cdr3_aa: CSVEWQGVNTGELFF
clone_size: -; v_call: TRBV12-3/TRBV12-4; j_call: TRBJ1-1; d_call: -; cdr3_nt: TGTGCCAGCAGTTTTCTATCGGCCACTGAAGCTTTCTTT; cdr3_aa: CASSFLSATEAFF
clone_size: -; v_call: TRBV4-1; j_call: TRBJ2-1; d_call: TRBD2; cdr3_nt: TGCGCCAGCAGCCAACTAGCGGGGGCTAGTAATGAGCAGTTCTTC; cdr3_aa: CASSQLAGASNEQFF
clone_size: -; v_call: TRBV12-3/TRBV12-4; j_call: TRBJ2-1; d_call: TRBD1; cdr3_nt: TGTGCCAGCAGTGACAGGGCGGGTTACAATGAGCAGTTCTTC; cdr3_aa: CASSDRAGYNEQFF
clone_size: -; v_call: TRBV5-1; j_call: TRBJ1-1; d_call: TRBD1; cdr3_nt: TGCGCCAGCAGCCGGACGGCAGGGGGCAACACTGAAGCTTTCTTT; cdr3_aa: CASSRTAGGNTEAFF
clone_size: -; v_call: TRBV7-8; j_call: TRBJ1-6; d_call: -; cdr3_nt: TGTGCCAGCAGCTTAGAGCCCCGGGACAAGGGCCACTTT; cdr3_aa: CASSLEPRDKGHF
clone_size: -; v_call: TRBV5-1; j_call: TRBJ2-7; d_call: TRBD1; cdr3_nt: TGCGCCAGCACGGGACAGGATTCCTACGAGCAGTACTTC; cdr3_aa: CASTGQDSYEQYF
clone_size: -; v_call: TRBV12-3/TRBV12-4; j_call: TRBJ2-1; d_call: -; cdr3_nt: TGTGCCAGCAGCCCACCCTCCCCCAATGAGCAGTTCTTC; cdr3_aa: CASSPPSPNEQFF
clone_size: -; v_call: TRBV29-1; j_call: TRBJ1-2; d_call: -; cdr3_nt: TGCAGCGTTGAAGTCACGGACAGATTCTATGGCTACACCTTC; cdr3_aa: CSVEVTDRFYGYTF
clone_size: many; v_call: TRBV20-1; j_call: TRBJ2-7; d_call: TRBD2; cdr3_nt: TGCAGTGCGCAGGACTCTAGCGGGGCCTCCTACGAGCAGTACTTC; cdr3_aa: CSAQDSSGASYEQYF
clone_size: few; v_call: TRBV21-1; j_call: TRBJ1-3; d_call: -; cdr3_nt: TGTGCCAGCAGCCAGACAGGGTCTGGAAACACCATATATTTT; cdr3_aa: CASSQTGSGNTIYF
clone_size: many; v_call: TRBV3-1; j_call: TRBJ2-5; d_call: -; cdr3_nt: TGCGCCAGCAGCCAAGATGGGGAGACCCAGTACTTC; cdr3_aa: CASSQDGETQYF
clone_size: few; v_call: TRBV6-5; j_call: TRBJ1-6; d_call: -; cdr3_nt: TGTGCCAGCAGTAGTAGCGGCGGGGAGGTTTCACCCCTCCACTTT; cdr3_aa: CASSSSGGEVSPLHF